This is a list of T cell receptor beta chains from one sample in a study of T cell responses to AZD1222 COVID-19 vaccine. Assay: immunoSEQ multiplex PCR; the TCRdb copy retains only in-frame clones and omits some. The sample lists tens of thousands of clones; 85% to 90% were seen once. The sequencing used peripheral blood, collected on day 0 of MenACWY control vaccination. The source of these receptors is an adult in good health. Both conserved end residues are part of each CDR3. The D gene is left open where the match is weak. Only part of the rows carry a size: once, few, many, or a class if the clone is expanded.

j_gene	v_gene	len	d_gene	abundance	CDR3nt	CDR3aa
TRBJ2-5	TRBV7-8	16	-	-	TGTGCCAGCAGCTTAGTGGTCGGGCCGACTCAAGAGACCCAGTACTTC	CASSLVVGPTQETQYF
TRBJ1-1	TRBV19	12	-	-	TGTGCCAGTAGTACGGGACTCACTGAAGCTTTCTTT	CASSTGLTEAFF
TRBJ1-4	TRBV18	12	-	once	TGTGCCAGCTCACTGGGACTTGAAAAACTGTTTTTT	CASSLGLEKLFF
TRBJ1-1	TRBV6-5	14	-	-	TGTGCCAGCCAGTCCACGGAAAGGAACACTGAAGCTTTCTTT	CASQSTERNTEAFF
TRBJ1-4	TRBV15	17	-	-	TGTGCCACCAGCAGAGATAGGGCAAAGTCAACTAATGAAAAACTGTTTTTT	CATSRDRAKSTNEKLFF
TRBJ1-1	TRBV5-1	16	-	-	TGCGCCAGCAGCTTTGGATTACAGGGCCTGAACACTGAAGCTTTCTTT	CASSFGLQGLNTEAFF
TRBJ1-6	TRBV19	15	-	-	TGTGCCAGTAGTGTAGGGACGGTTAACTCTTCACCCCTCCACTTT	CASSVGTVNSSPLHF
TRBJ1-4	TRBV19	16	-	-	TGTGCCAGTAGTACCGGGGGCCAACCAACTAATGAAAAACTGTTTTTT	CASSTGGQPTNEKLFF
TRBJ1-2	TRBV5-8	13	TRBD1	-	TGTGCCAGCAGCTACCGACAGGGCCATGGCTACACCTTC	CASSYRQGHGYTF
TRBJ1-2	TRBV29-1	13	-	-	TGCAGCGTGGTTGAGCAGGCTAACTATGGCTACACCTTC	CSVVEQANYGYTF
TRBJ1-1	TRBV10-3	15	TRBD1	once	TGTGCCATCAGTGAGACGGGACAGGTGAACACTGAAGCTTTCTTT	CAISETGQVNTEAFF
TRBJ1-1	TRBV25-1	13	TRBD1	-	TGTGCCAGCAGTGAATGGGGGACAGGGCTCGCTTTCTTT	CASSEWGTGLAFF
TRBJ2-7	TRBV18	14	-	-	TGTGCCAGCTCACCACGAGGGGAAACCTACGAGCAGTACTTC	CASSPRGETYEQYF
TRBJ2-3	TRBV7-7	14	TRBD2	-	TGTGCCAGCAGCCCCGGACTAGCTACAGATACGCAGTATTTT	CASSPGLATDTQYF
TRBJ1-1	TRBV6-4	17	TRBD1	-	TGTGCCAGCAGTGATAGGGGTTGGGACAGGGGCGCCACTGAAGCTTTCTTT	CASSDRGWDRGATEAFF
TRBJ2-2	TRBV11-3	16	-	-	TGTGCCAGCAGCTCCCTTACGCAGCAAGGCACCGGGGAGCTGTTTTTT	CASSSLTQQGTGELFF
TRBJ1-1	TRBV2	13	-	-	TGTGCCAGCAGTGAAAACGGGGTCCGTCGGGCTTTCTTT	CASSENGVRRAFF
TRBJ1-2	TRBV6-2/TRBV6-3	12	-	-	TGTGCCAGCAGTTATAGGGCCTATGGCTACACCTTC	CASSYRAYGYTF
TRBJ1-4	TRBV5-6	13	-	-	TGTGCCAGCAGCTTGGTAGGAGACGAAAAACTGTTTTTT	CASSLVGDEKLFF
TRBJ2-2	TRBV4-3	14	-	-	TGCGCCAGCAGCCAAGATCGAGGTGTTGGGGAGCTGTTTTTT	CASSQDRGVGELFF
TRBJ1-4	TRBV28	17	-	-	TGTGCCAGCAGTCCACCTCGCGGTTTTGCAACTAATGAAAAACTGTTTTTT	CASSPPRGFATNEKLFF
TRBJ1-6	TRBV18	15	TRBD1	-	TGTGCCAGCTCAAGGACAGGGGCAGATGGCTCACCCCTCCACTTT	CASSRTGADGSPLHF
TRBJ2-7	TRBV6-5	12	-	-	TGTGCCAGCAGTAAAATAGGTGGCGAGCAGTACTTC	CASSKIGGEQYF
TRBJ2-2	TRBV7-9	18	TRBD1	-	TGTGCCAGCAGCCTGCCCCGGGACAGGGGCCCCAACACCGGGGAGCTGTTTTTT	CASSLPRDRGPNTGELFF
TRBJ1-6	TRBV27	16	-	-	TGTGCCAGCAGTTTAACCCCAAAACAGGGAGATTCACCCCTCCACTTT	CASSLTPKQGDSPLHF
TRBJ1-5	TRBV4-3	16	TRBD1	-	TGCGCCAGCAGCCAGCAATGGGACAGCGGGAATCAGCCCCAGCATTTT	CASSQQWDSGNQPQHF
TRBJ1-4	TRBV30	13	-	-	TGTGCCTGCGACCGCCTCGGAAGTGAAAAACTGTTTTTT	CACDRLGSEKLFF
TRBJ2-4	TRBV30	11	-	-	TGTGCCTGGAGTGTAGGAAACATTCAGTACTTC	CAWSVGNIQYF
TRBJ1-4	TRBV2	16	-	-	TGTGCCAGCAGTGATTTAAGCCGGGACCGATTAGGAAAACTGTTTTTT	CASSDLSRDRLGKLFF
TRBJ2-7	TRBV12-3/TRBV12-4	13	TRBD1	-	TGTGCCAGCCGACGGCAGGGGGTTTACGAGCAGTACTTC	CASRRQGVYEQYF
TRBJ2-7	TRBV25-1	11	-	-	TGTGCCAGCAGAACCGAGTACGAGCAGTACTTC	CASRTEYEQYF
TRBJ2-7	TRBV23-1	14	-	-	TGCGCCAGCAGTCAATCGGAGGGATCGGGCGAGCAGTACTTC	CASSQSEGSGEQYF
TRBJ2-5	TRBV2	13	-	-	TGTGCCAGCAGTGTAGAGACACGAGAGACCCAGTACTTC	CASSVETRETQYF
TRBJ2-5	TRBV5-1	14	TRBD1	-	TGCGCCAGCAGATTCACAGGGGCGACGGAGACCCAGTACTTC	CASRFTGATETQYF
TRBJ1-5	TRBV3-1/TRBV3-2	13	-	once	TGTGCCAGCAGCCAGTTTCCCGTTCAGCCCCAGCATTTT	CASSQFPVQPQHF
TRBJ2-1	TRBV29-1	13	TRBD1	-	TGCAGCGTCTCAAAGGGGGCTAGCAATGAGCAGTTCTTC	CSVSKGASNEQFF
TRBJ1-3	TRBV3-1/TRBV3-2	16	-	-	TGTGCCAGCAGCCATACGACAGGTTACTCTGGAAACACCATATATTTT	CASSHTTGYSGNTIYF
TRBJ1-1	TRBV2	13	TRBD1	once	TGTGCCAGCAGTGGGGGGAGGGACAGTGAAGCTTTCTTT	CASSGGRDSEAFF
TRBJ2-7	TRBV4-1	13	TRBD1	-	TGCGCCAGCAGCCAAGCAGGGGGCGACGAGCAGTACTTC	CASSQAGGDEQYF
TRBJ1-1	TRBV29-1	13	-	-	TGCAGCGGAAGCAGTGCGGGGTACACTGAAGCTTTCTTT	CSGSSAGYTEAFF
TRBJ1-4	TRBV12-3/TRBV12-4	13	-	once	TGTGCCAGCAGTTGGGGAACTAATGAAAAACTGTTTTTT	CASSWGTNEKLFF
TRBJ1-2	TRBV12-3/TRBV12-4	13	-	once	TGTGCCAGCAGTTTTTTAACAGGAGGGGGCTACACCTTC	CASSFLTGGGYTF
TRBJ1-5	TRBV19	13	-	few	TGTGCCAGTAGTATAGTAAAGGGGCGGGCCCAGCATTTT	CASSIVKGRAQHF
TRBJ2-5	TRBV5-1	14	TRBD1	-	TGCGCCAGCGACACCGGACAGGGTGGCGAGACCCAGTACTTC	CASDTGQGGETQYF
TRBJ2-7	TRBV30	15	-	-	TGTGCCTGGAGTGTGCAGGGGTCCCCCTCCTACGAGCAGTACTTC	CAWSVQGSPSYEQYF
TRBJ2-7	TRBV4-1	15	TRBD1	few	TGCGCCAGCAGCCACACCGACAGGGCTACCTACGAGCAGTACTTC	CASSHTDRATYEQYF
TRBJ2-1	TRBV4-1	21	TRBD2	-	TGCGCCAGCAGCCAAGGGAACCTGAGGGGTAGCGGGGACGATTCCTACAATGAGCAGTTCTTC	CASSQGNLRGSGDDSYNEQFF
TRBJ2-1	TRBV7-3	16	TRBD2	few	TGTGCCAGCAGCTTAACTAAAGCGGGGGGTAGTAATGAGCAGTTCTTC	CASSLTKAGGSNEQFF
TRBJ2-5	TRBV24-1	15	-	-	TGTGCCACCAGTGACCACCGGCAGGGGAGAGAGACCCAGTACTTC	CATSDHRQGRETQYF
TRBJ1-6	TRBV2	13	TRBD1	-	TGTGCCAGCAGGACAGGGTCTTCTTCACCCCTCCACTTT	CASRTGSSSPLHF
TRBJ2-7	TRBV6-5	14	-	-	TGTGCCAGCCACATGGCAGGGGGGCCCTACGAGCAGTACTTC	CASHMAGGPYEQYF
TRBJ1-6	TRBV10-3	16	-	-	TGTGCCATCACCGGGGGCGTTGGCTCCTATAATTCACCCCTCCACTTT	CAITGGVGSYNSPLHF
TRBJ1-6	TRBV4-3	18	TRBD1	-	TGCGCCAGCAGCCAAGAACCCCATTCGACAGGGAGGAATTCACCCCTCCACTTT	CASSQEPHSTGRNSPLHF